The next 27 T cell receptor beta chains were all read from a single sample in a study of CD8 T cells in ankylosing spondylitis. Study results and caveats: What appeared characteristic of ankylosing spondylitis blood was a TCR beta motif of eight or nine highly homologous variants.

TCRdb reanalysed the 5' RACE reads using MiXCR and keeps one entry per CDR3 protein. The sample shows 330,000 or so distinct CDR3 sequences, under 8.5% of them seen only once. For these receptors, no antigen is known. The specimen sequenced was blood, either unsorted or a sorted T cell fraction (not recorded which). The source of these receptors is a male donor with ankylosing spondylitis.

At least ten counts were recorded for this clonotype. This chain links TRBV28 with TRBJ1-5; D not certain. The germline CDR1 and CDR2 sequences are MDHEN and SYDVKM. The CDR3 consists of 17 residues. Trimming stripped 1 base from V and 3 bases from J, with 16 bases between. CDR3: CASSLYPRISNNQPQHF. CDR3 DNA sequence: TGTGCCAGCAGTTTATACCCGCGGATAAGTAACAATCAGCCCCAGCATTTT.

This chain connects TRBV18 to TRBJ1-5; 10 bases line up with TRBD1. The J segment lost 6 bases and the V segment lost 3 bases, leaving 5 bases of the junction unmatched. Germline V CDR1 and CDR2: KGHSH, LQKENI. The CDR3 is 15 residues long. The CDR3 region is CASSPETGGSQPQHF. The DNA of the CDR3 is TGTGCCAGCTCACCCGAGACAGGGGGCTCTCAGCCCCAGCATTTT.

This clonotype was detected only once. An end of the junction differs from the germline gene, which may be a read error. This chain uses TRBV20-1 with TRBJ1-4; 9 nucleotides align to TRBD1. Germline CDR1 is DFQATT and CDR2 is SNEGSKA (reference sequence). The CDR3 is 18 amino acids. CDR3 in DNA: TGCTGTGCCTCGGACAGGGGTTACTCTCTGGTAACTAATGAAAAACTGTTTTTT. It specifies CCASDRGYSLVTNEKLFF.

The chain combines TRBV7-9 with TRBJ2-3, with D maybe TRBD2 (6 bases). This CDR3 is built from 16 residues. In germline, CDR1 is SEHNR, CDR2 FQNEAQ (reference sequence). The V gene lost 3 bases and the J gene lost 2 bases, with 15 bases spanning the gap. DNA of the CDR3: TGTGCCAGCAGCTTCGCGGCGGGGCAACTCACAGATACGCAGTATTTT. This translates into CASSFAAGQLTDTQYF. Based on the CDR3 plus reference TRBV7-9 and TRBJ2-3, the full variable domain is DTGVSQNPRHKITKRGQNVTFRCDPISEHNRLYWYRQTLGQGPEFLTYFQNEAQLEKSRLLSDRFSAERPKGSFSTLEIQRTEQGDSAMYLCASSFAAGQLTDTQYFGPGTRLTVL.

This clonotype was picked up many times. The chain has TRBV5-1 and TRBJ1-5; 11 bases align to TRBD1. Germline CDR1 reads SGHRS; CDR2 reads YFSETQ. CDR3 length equals 17 residues. The ends lost 3 bases at V and 2 bases at J; junction bases unmatched: 7. CDR3 DNA: TGCGCCAGCAGCTCCGGGACAGGGGGAATTGGCAATCAGCCCCAGCATTTT. This gives the protein CASSSGTGGIGNQPQHF.

Concerning this clonotype itself: One end of the junction fails to match germline, which may point to a read error. The genes are TRBV28 and TRBJ2-7, with TRBD2 matching 8 bases. The CDR3 is 14 amino acids. From germline, CDR1 is MDHEN and CDR2 SYDVKM. The CDR3 DNA follows: TGTGCCAGCAGTTCAACCGGGACTAGAGGCCGGTTTGACTTC. This codes for CASSSTGTRGRFDF.

This chain joins TRBV3-1 and TRBJ2-1; D gene unclear. CDR1 is LGHDT, CDR2 YNNKEL, per germline (reference sequence). V was pared by 6 bases and J by 12 bases, with 6 bases between. CDR3 size: 9 residues. As DNA, the CDR3 is TGTGCCAGCAGTGTGGTGCAGTTCTTC. Encoded protein: CASSVVQFF.

Many counts were recorded for this clonotype. This chain uses TRBV6-2 or TRBV6-3 with TRBJ2-1, with 7 bases aligning to TRBD1. CDR1 and CDR2 from the germline V gene are MNHEY and SVGEGT. Trimming cost V 8 bases and J 7 bases; bases outside gene matches: 2. The CDR3 loop spans 11 amino acids. CDR3 sequence: CASSDRNEQFF. The CDR3 DNA reads TGTGCCAGCTCGGACAGGAATGAGCAGTTCTTC.

This clonotype was detected only a few times. The chain employs TRBV4-3 and TRBJ2-2, with 13 bases that match TRBD2. There are 16 residues in the CDR3. V lost 2 bases and J lost 6; bases outside the gene matches: 3. Germline V gene sequence: CDR1 LGHNA, CDR2 YSLEER. Here the CDR3 reads CASSQRTSGRAGELFF. DNA for the CDR3: TGCGCCAGCAGCCAACGGACTAGCGGGAGAGCCGGGGAGCTGTTTTTT.

V gene TRBV5-1 combines with J gene TRBJ2-7, with 7 bases identical to TRBD2. The CDR3 loop spans 14 amino acids. The trim removed 4 bases at V and 3 bases at J, leaving 7 bases unmatched. Germline V gene sequence: CDR1 SGHRS, CDR2 YFSETQ. The CDR3 bases are TGCGCCAGCAGCCGGAGCGGGGCCCTCTACGAGCAGTACTTC. Its translation is CASSRSGALYEQYF.

This clonotype was observed many times. This chain links TRBV29-1 with TRBJ2-1; 13 bases line up with TRBD2. This CDR3 contains 17 residues. CDR1 and CDR2 from the germline V gene are SQVTM and ANQGSEA. The V and J ends lost 5 bases and 5 bases, in that order; junction bases with no gene match: 12. This chain's CDR3 is CSVSGTSGTERNNEQFF. The CDR3 DNA sequence: TGCAGCGTTTCCGGGACTAGCGGGACGGAGCGTAACAATGAGCAGTTCTTC.

In this sample, this clonotype turned up many times. The chain is built from TRBV10-3 and TRBJ2-5, with D unclear. Germline loops: CDR1 ENHRY, CDR2 SYGVKD. The CDR3 sequence is 12 residues long. Trimming took off 2 bases at V and 4 bases at J, with 5 bases between the two ends. In nucleotides, the CDR3 is TGTGCCATCAGTGAGCCGGGAGAGACCCAGTACTTC. This encodes CAISEPGETQYF.

At least ten counts were recorded for this clonotype. The DNA of the CDR3 is TGTGCCAGCAGTCTAACGCCTGTTTATCGCTACACCTTC. Its translation: CASSLTPVYRYTF. The gene calls are TRBV27 and TRBJ1-2, with D uncertain. Trimming removed 5 bases from V and 9 bases from J, with 16 bases in between. The germline V gene encodes CDR1 MNHEY and CDR2 SMNVEV (reference sequence). This CDR3 spans 13 amino acids.

The rearrangement links TRBV2 to TRBJ2-1, with 8 nucleotides matching TRBD1. The CDR3 totals 15 residues. From germline, CDR1 is SNHLY and CDR2 FYNNEI. The J segment lost 3 bases and the V segment lost 6 bases, leaving 7 bases of the junction unmatched. In DNA form, the CDR3 reads TGTGCCAGCAGGGTGGGGACAGGAAACTACAATGAGCAGTTCTTC. As protein: CASRVGTGNYNEQFF.

This clonotype was detected many times. For the CDR3, the DNA is TGTGCCAGCGGCGGGCACGAGACCCAGTACTTC. It translates to CASGGHETQYF. The genes are TRBV18 and TRBJ2-5; perhaps TRBD2 as D (5 bases). V was pared by 8 bases and J by 5 bases, with 9 bases between. The CDR3 is made up of 11 amino acids. Germline lookup yields CDR1 KGHSH and CDR2 LQKENI.

This chain links TRBV12-3 or TRBV12-4 with TRBJ2-2, with a possible D match to TRBD2 (6 bases). The CDR3 consists of 14 residues. Trimming removed 6 bases from V and 5 bases from J, with 13 bases in between. The CDR3 sequence: CASRPGVQTGELFF. The CDR3 DNA is TGTGCCAGCAGGCCGGGAGTTCAGACCGGGGAGCTGTTTTTT.

The rearrangement uses TRBV15 and TRBJ1-1, with 8 bases aligning to TRBD1. CDR3 length: 18 residues. In germline, CDR1 is LNHNV, CDR2 YYDKDF (reference sequence). Germline trimming cut 3 bases from V and 2 bases from J; bases unmatched to any gene: 14. In nucleotides, the CDR3 is TGTGCCACCAGCAGTGATACAGGGGGAGTTCAACCCAACACTGAAGCTTTCTTT. It translates to CATSSDTGGVQPNTEAFF. The complete variable domain, with remaining parts taken from reference TRBV15 and TRBJ1-1, reads DAMVIQNPRYQVTQFGKPVTLSCSQTLNHNVMYWYQQKSSQAPKLLFHYYDKDFNNEADTPDNFQSRRPNTSFCFLDIRSPGLGDTAMYLCATSSDTGGVQPNTEAFFGQGTRLTVV.

This chain connects TRBV19 to TRBJ1-1; D gene uncertain. CDR3 length: 16 residues. Trimming took 4 bases from V and 5 from J, leaving 20 bases between them. Germline CDR1 and CDR2: LNHDA and SQIVND (reference sequence). DNA of the CDR3: TGTGCCAGTAGTAGGAACGTCCCCCCGAGAACAACTGAAGCTTTCTTT. It translates to CASSRNVPPRTTEAFF.

This clonotype has just a few counts. Here the CDR3 reads CASSTNRDRTYF. In nucleotides, the CDR3 is TGTGCCAGCAGCACAAACAGGGATAGAACGTACTTC. This chain links TRBV11-3 with TRBJ2-4, with a possible D match to TRBD1 (6 bases). The ends were cut back, 5 bases at V and 15 bases at J, with 17 bases in the middle. The CDR3 contains 12 residues. CDR1 is SGHNT and CDR2 is YENEEA in the germline V gene. The variable domain in full, completed from reference TRBV11-3 and TRBJ2-4, reads EAGVVQSPRYKIIEKKQPVAFWCNPISGHNTLYWYLQNLGQGPELLIRYENEEAVDDSQLPKDRFSAERLKGVDSTLKIQPAELGDSAVYLCASSTNRDRTYFGAGTRLSVL.

At least ten counts were recorded for this clonotype. The chain has TRBV3-1 and TRBJ1-2; D is unresolved. Germline CDR1 and CDR2: LGHDT and YNNKEL (reference sequence). There are 13 residues in the CDR3. V was shortened by 1 base and J by 4 bases, with 7 bases between the two germline ends. CDR3 nucleotides: TGTGCCAGCAGCCAAGGGGGTGGCTATGGCTACACCTTC. This translates into CASSQGGGYGYTF.

V and J are TRBV20-1 and TRBJ2-1; no clear D gene. Between the trimmed V and J ends, which lost 1 base and 11 bases, there was a span of 12 bases. The germline V gene encodes CDR1 DFQATT and CDR2 SNEGSKA (reference sequence). The CDR3 spans 12 residues. CDR3 region: CSARGPVDKQFF. The DNA of the CDR3 is TGCAGTGCTAGAGGTCCGGTTGACAAGCAGTTCTTC.

Only one count was recorded for this clonotype. One end of the junction does not line up with germline, which may come from a read error. This chain uses TRBV7-2 with TRBJ2-5, with 7 nucleotides matching TRBD2. This CDR3 is 13 amino acids long. Per germline, CDR1 SGHTA and CDR2 FQGNSA. The CDR3 loop is CASSLEAGETKYF. The CDR3 nucleotides are TGTGCCAGCAGCTTAGAGGCGGGAGAGACCAAGTACTTC.

This clonotype has just a few counts. The genes are TRBV28 and TRBJ2-7; 10 positions match TRBD1. Germline assignment: CDR1 MDHEN and CDR2 SYDVKM. With V trimmed by 6 bases and J by 5 bases, 10 bases remained unmatched. CDR3 size: 15 residues. CDR3 in amino acids: CASRHPGQGMDEQYF. Here the CDR3 DNA reads TGTGCCAGCAGACACCCGGGACAGGGGATGGACGAGCAGTACTTC.

J is TRBJ1-1 and V is TRBV20-1, with D possibly matching TRBD1 (5 bases). The CDR3 sequence is 14 residues long. Germline V gives CDR1 DFQATT, CDR2 SNEGSKA (reference sequence). The V gene lost 0 bases and the J gene lost 4 bases, with 12 bases spanning the gap. The CDR3 loop is CSARDHRGATEAFF. In DNA form, the CDR3 reads TGCAGTGCTAGAGATCATCGCGGGGCCACTGAAGCTTTCTTT.

This clonotype was counted only a few times. The chain employs TRBV4-1 and TRBJ2-7; D possibly matches TRBD1 or TRBD2 (5 bases each). Trimming took 2 bases from V and 4 from J, leaving 12 bases between them. Germline V gene data show CDR1 as MGHRA and CDR2 as YSYEKL. CDR3 length: 14 residues. DNA for the CDR3: TGCGCCAGCAGCCAATTCTGGGACGGTTACGAGCAGTACTTC. Its translation: CASSQFWDGYEQYF.

The J gene is TRBJ2-1, the V gene TRBV5-1; tentative D call: TRBD2 (5 bases). CDR1 and CDR2 (germline): SGHRS, YFSETQ. This CDR3 comprises 14 residues. V was clipped by 0 bases and J by 12 bases, with 16 bases between them. CDR3: CASSLAGGYLAQFF. CDR3 coding DNA: TGCGCCAGCAGCTTGGCGGGCGGGTACCTTGCGCAGTTCTTC.

This clonotype was detected a few times. Here the CDR3 DNA reads TGTGCCAGCAGCCGGGGGGGAATCTTTGAGCAGTACTTC. This gives the protein CASSRGGIFEQYF. V usage is TRBV27 and J usage is TRBJ2-7; 8 bases are shared with TRBD2. Germline V lookup: CDR1 MNHEY, CDR2 SMNVEV (reference sequence). This CDR3 is built from 13 residues. V dropped 6 bases and J dropped 7; count of bases not matched to a gene: 8.